The 21 T cell receptor beta chains below come from one sample, sequenced in a study of CD8+ T cells in alopecia areata. As the sequencing template, cDNA was produced by extracting RNA and reverse transcribing it. Sequencing was performed with immunoSEQ multiplex PCR; in TCRdb, only in-frame clones are kept and a portion is missing. This sample carries under 200,000 clones, 50% to 70% of them seen once, and the ten largest clones take 0.91%. The treatment was: oral pan-JAK inhibitor, 5-10 mg twice daily. Source: CD4+ T cells sorted from blood, taken at week 4, from a patient treated with tofacitinib. These receptors were collected from a human donor with alopecia areata.

The chain has TRBV29-1 and TRBJ2-7; 8 bases are shared with TRBD2. CDR1 and CDR2 (germline): SQVTM, ANQGSEA. Unmatched junction bases numbered 5, after V lost 6 bases and J lost 1 base. The length of the CDR3 is 13 residues. This CDR3 is CSVTGTRSYEQYF. The CDR3 bases are TGCAGCGTAACCGGGACTAGGTCCTACGAGCAGTACTTC.

This clone was observed a handful of times. The chain recombines TRBV10-3 with TRBJ2-1, with a weak D call TRBD2 (6 bases). The germline CDR1 and CDR2 sequences are ENHRY and SYGVKD. V dropped 7 bases and J dropped 6 bases, with 16 bases sitting between them. This CDR3 region has 14 residues. The DNA of the CDR3 is TGTGCCATCAAGAATTTGGAGGGGCCCAATGAGCAGTTCTTC. Protein: CAIKNLEGPNEQFF.

This clone has a count of ten or more. The chain joins TRBV4-3 to TRBJ2-6; 9 nucleotides line up with TRBD2. This CDR3 comprises 19 residues. Losses at the gene ends were 4 bases for V and 5 bases for J; bases not matched to a gene: 15. CDR1 is LGHNA, CDR2 YSLEER, per germline. This chain's CDR3 is CASSRGRGKGTLRANVLTF. The CDR3 nucleotides are TGCGCCAGCAGCCGCGGGAGGGGGAAGGGTACTCTGAGGGCCAACGTCCTGACTTTC.

V is TRBV30 and J is TRBJ2-5; TRBD1 is a possible D gene (5 bases). Germline V gene lookup returns CDR1 GTSNPN and CDR2 SVGIG (reference sequence). CDR3 length: 11 residues. The CDR3 nucleotides are TGTGCTTGCATCTCTCAGGGGACCCAGTACTTC. Translation: CACISQGTQYF.

This chain links TRBV5-1 with TRBJ1-1; D is uncertain. Between the trimmed V and J ends, which lost 5 bases and 0 bases, there was a span of 11 bases. Germline CDR1 and CDR2: SGHRS and YFSETQ. This CDR3 region has 14 residues. CDR3 DNA: TGCGCCAGCAGACGAGAGGTTATGAACACTGAAGCTTTCTTT. Translating gives CASRREVMNTEAFF.

This chain connects TRBV29-1 to TRBJ2-5; possibly TRBD1 or TRBD2 for D (5 bases each). Germline V gives CDR1 SQVTM, CDR2 ANQGSEA. Between the trimmed V and J ends, which lost 6 bases and 5 bases, there was a span of 22 bases. CDR3 size: 15 residues. CDR3 sequence (DNA): TGCAGCGTGCATAACATCCCGGGGTCAGGGGAGACCCAGTACTTC. Translating it yields CSVHNIPGSGETQYF.

This clone was detected only a few times. Other DNA sequences within the sample encode an identical CDR3. The chain combines TRBV29-1 with TRBJ1-2; D remains unclear. This CDR3 comprises 11 residues. The V and J ends lost 2 bases and 2 bases respectively, with 3 bases between them. Germline-derived CDR1 and CDR2 are SQVTM and ANQGSEA. The CDR3: CSVEQNYGYTF. The CDR3 DNA reads TGCAGCGTTGAACAGAACTATGGCTACACCTTC.

This clone turned up a few times. V is TRBV4-1 and J is TRBJ2-1; D is uncertain. V shed 3 bases and J shed 4 bases, with 16 bases lying between them. The length of the CDR3 is 16 residues. Germline V lookup: CDR1 MGHRA, CDR2 YSYEKL. The CDR3 protein is CASSQPARTIYNEQFF. The CDR3 bases are TGCGCCAGCAGCCAGCCGGCCAGAACTATTTACAATGAGCAGTTCTTC.

The J gene is TRBJ2-5, the V gene TRBV19; TRBD1 matches at 7 bases. CDR3 length: 13 residues. With V trimmed by 5 bases and J by 4 bases, 4 bases remained unmatched. Germline V gene lookup returns CDR1 LNHDA and CDR2 SQIVND (reference sequence). CDR3 in amino acids: CASSDRVAETQYF. In nucleotides, the CDR3 is TGTGCCAGTAGTGACAGGGTAGCAGAGACCCAGTACTTC.

This clone was observed a handful of times. The V gene is TRBV5-4, the J gene TRBJ2-5; no firm D call. Germline-derived CDR1 and CDR2 are SGHNT and YYREEE (reference sequence). This CDR3 contains 12 residues. V was pared by 2 bases and J by 5 bases, with 7 bases between. Written as DNA, the CDR3 is TGTGCCAGCAGCTTCCCCAGGGAGACCCAGTACTTC. Translation gives CASSFPRETQYF.

The chain links TRBV2 to TRBJ1-1, with D uncertain. Germline values: CDR1 SNHLY, CDR2 FYNNEI. The CDR3 spans 12 residues. V was shortened by 3 bases and J by 10 bases, with 12 bases between the two germline ends. The CDR3 protein is CASSDFSEGAFF. In nucleotides, the CDR3 is TGTGCCAGCAGTGATTTCAGCGAGGGAGCTTTCTTT. Filled out from reference TRBV2 and TRBJ1-1, the complete variable domain reads EPEVTQTPSHQVTQMGQEVILRCVPISNHLYFYWYRQILGQKVEFLVSFYNNEISEKSEIFDDQFSVERPDGSNFTLKIRSTKLEDSAMYFCASSDFSEGAFFGQGTRLTVV.

This chain connects TRBV11-2 to TRBJ1-4; a possible D gene is TRBD1 (5 bases). Germline V gives CDR1 SGHAT, CDR2 FQNNGV. CDR3 length: 15 amino acids. V lost 6 bases to trimming and J lost 7 bases, with 18 bases between them. As DNA, the CDR3 is TGTGCCAGCAGTCCGAGGGAGGGGCGAGTTGAAAAACTGTTTTTT. Encoded protein: CASSPREGRVEKLFF.

This clone was picked up a small number of times. The chain joins TRBV30 to TRBJ2-7; 9 bases fit TRBD1. V shed 4 bases and J 6 bases; nucleotides not matched to a gene: 7. This CDR3 has 13 amino acids. Germline V gene sequence: CDR1 GTSNPN, CDR2 SVGIG (reference sequence). CDR3 nucleotide sequence: TGTGCCTGGACCCGACAGGGGGTCGGCGAGCAGTACTTC. This gives the protein CAWTRQGVGEQYF.

This clone was detected a few times. The chain has TRBV2 and TRBJ2-5; perhaps TRBD2 as D (6 bases). Trimming removed 4 bases at V and 1 base at J, with 13 bases between. The CDR3 length is 15 residues. Germline lookup yields CDR1 SNHLY and CDR2 FYNNEI. CDR3 residues: CASSGLVTLQETQYF. The CDR3 nucleotides are TGTGCCAGCAGTGGACTAGTAACCCTCCAAGAGACCCAGTACTTC.

This clone was seen a few times. The genes are TRBV30 and TRBJ1-5; no reliable D call. V dropped 1 base and J dropped 5 bases, with 12 bases sitting between them. The length of the CDR3 is 14 residues. Germline CDR1 GTSNPN, CDR2 SVGIG (reference sequence). Written as DNA, the CDR3 is TGTGCCTGGAGTGCATTAGGGAGACATCAGCCCCAGCATTTT. It yields the protein CAWSALGRHQPQHF. The whole variable domain, remainder taken from reference TRBV30 and TRBJ1-5, is SQTIHQWPATLVQPVGSPLSLECTVEGTSNPNLYWYRQAAGRGLQLLFYSVGIGQISSEVPQNLSASRPQDRQFILSSKKLLLSDSGFYLCAWSALGRHQPQHFGDGTRLSIL.

This clone was counted a few times. The chain has TRBV4-3 and TRBJ2-7; D tentatively fits TRBD1 or TRBD2 (5 bases each). CDR1 and CDR2 from the germline V gene are LGHNA and YSLEER. The CDR3 spans 15 residues. The germline V and J ends were trimmed by 0 bases and 2 bases, with 11 bases remaining between them. The CDR3: CASSQELGPTYEQYF. Written as DNA, the CDR3 is TGCGCCAGCAGCCAAGAATTGGGACCAACCTACGAGCAGTACTTC.

This clone was picked up a small number of times. This chain's CDR3 is CASSLIRQGWTGELFF. CDR3 DNA sequence: TGTGCCAGCAGTTTAATCCGACAGGGTTGGACCGGGGAGCTGTTTTTT. The chain carries TRBV27 and TRBJ2-2; 7 bases fit TRBD1. The junction had 8 bases not matched to a gene; V was cut back by 2 bases and J by 5 bases. The CDR3 is 16 residues long. The germline gives CDR1 MNHEY, CDR2 SMNVEV (reference sequence).

The chain is built from TRBV2 and TRBJ1-1; 8 nucleotides align to TRBD1. Germline loops: CDR1 SNHLY, CDR2 FYNNEI. CDR3 length: 11 residues. Trimming took 11 bases from V and 6 from J; bases not matched to a gene: 5. The CDR3 nucleotides read TGTGCCGGACGGACAGGGTCTGAAGCTTTCTTT. It encodes CAGRTGSEAFF.

The chain couples TRBV25-1 to TRBJ1-2, with 9 bases identical to TRBD1. J gave up 4 bases and V 5 bases, and 5 bases lay outside the gene matches. Germline V gene lookup returns CDR1 MGHDK and CDR2 SYGVNS. The CDR3 sequence is 14 residues long. CDR3 bases: TGTGCCAGCAGTCAGACAGGGGGTATCTATGGCTACACCTTC. Translating it yields CASSQTGGIYGYTF.

The chain joins TRBV5-1 to TRBJ2-5; no firm D call. Per the germline V gene, CDR1 is SGHRS and CDR2 is YFSETQ. The ends were cut back, 0 bases at V and 12 bases at J, with 24 bases in the middle. This CDR3 is 16 amino acids long. The CDR3 DNA reads as TGCGCCAGCAGCTTGGGACCCTCGAGCGCCTTGTATCCCAAGTACTTC. The encoded protein is CASSLGPSSALYPKYF. Based on the CDR3 plus reference TRBV5-1 and TRBJ2-5, the full variable domain is KAGVTQTPRYLIKTRGQQVTLSCSPISGHRSVSWYQQTPGQGLQFLFEYFSETQRNKGNFPGRFSGRQFSNSRSEMNVSTLELGDSALYLCASSLGPSSALYPKYFGPGTRLLVL.

The gene calls are TRBV29-1 and TRBJ2-5; 9 positions agree with TRBD1. Germline V gene sequence: CDR1 SQVTM, CDR2 ANQGSEA. The CDR3 loop spans 13 amino acids. V lost 2 bases and J lost 5; bases outside the gene matches: 3. This CDR3 is CSVEHRGRETQYF. For the CDR3, the DNA is TGCAGCGTTGAACACAGGGGGCGGGAGACCCAGTACTTC.